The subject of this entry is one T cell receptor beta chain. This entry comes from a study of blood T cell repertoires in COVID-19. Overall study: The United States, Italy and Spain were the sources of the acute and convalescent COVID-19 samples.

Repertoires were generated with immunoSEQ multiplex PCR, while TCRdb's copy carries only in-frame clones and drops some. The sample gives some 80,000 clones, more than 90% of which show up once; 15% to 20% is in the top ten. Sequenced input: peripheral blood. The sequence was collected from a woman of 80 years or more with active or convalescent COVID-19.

The CDR3 coding sequence is TGTGCCAGCAGCTTAACTAGCGCGGACTATGAGCAGTTCTTC. Amino acid sequence: CASSLTSADYEQFF. The rearrangement uses TRBV7-3 and TRBJ2-1, with a possible D match to TRBD2 (5 bases). The germline CDR1 and CDR2 sequences are SGHTA and FQGTGA. Trimming pared 0 bases from V and 8 bases from J, leaving 11 bases between. The CDR3 is made up of 14 amino acids. Drawing the rest from reference TRBV7-3 and TRBJ2-1, the complete variable domain is GAGVSQTPSNKVTEKGKYVELRCDPISGHTALYWYRQSLGQGPEFLIYFQGTGAADDSGLPNDRFFAVRPEGSVSTLKIQRTERGDSAVYLCASSLTSADYEQFFGPGTRLTVL.